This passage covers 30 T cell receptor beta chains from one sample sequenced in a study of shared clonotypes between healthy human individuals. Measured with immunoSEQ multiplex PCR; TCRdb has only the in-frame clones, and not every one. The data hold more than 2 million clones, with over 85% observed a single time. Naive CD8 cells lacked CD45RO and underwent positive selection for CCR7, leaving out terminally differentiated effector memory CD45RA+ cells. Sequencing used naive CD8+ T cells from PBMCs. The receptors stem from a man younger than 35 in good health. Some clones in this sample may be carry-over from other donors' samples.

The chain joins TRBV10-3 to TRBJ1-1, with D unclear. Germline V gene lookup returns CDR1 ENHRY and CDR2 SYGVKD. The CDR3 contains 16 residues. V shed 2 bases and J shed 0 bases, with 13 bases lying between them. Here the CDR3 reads CAISEVGLVMNTEAFF. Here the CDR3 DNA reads TGTGCCATCAGTGAGGTGGGGTTGGTTATGAACACTGAAGCTTTCTTT.

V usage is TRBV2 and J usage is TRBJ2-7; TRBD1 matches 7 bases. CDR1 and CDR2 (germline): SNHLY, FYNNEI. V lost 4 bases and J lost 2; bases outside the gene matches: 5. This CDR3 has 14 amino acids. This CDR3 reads CASSVVGTAYEQYF. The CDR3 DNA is TGTGCCAGCAGTGTTGTAGGGACAGCCTACGAGCAGTACTTC.

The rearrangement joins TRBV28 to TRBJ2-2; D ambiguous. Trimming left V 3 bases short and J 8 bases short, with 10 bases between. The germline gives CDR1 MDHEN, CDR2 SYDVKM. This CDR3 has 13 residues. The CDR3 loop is CASSLLGYGELFF. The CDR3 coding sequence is TGTGCCAGCAGTTTGCTCGGCTATGGGGAGCTGTTTTTT.

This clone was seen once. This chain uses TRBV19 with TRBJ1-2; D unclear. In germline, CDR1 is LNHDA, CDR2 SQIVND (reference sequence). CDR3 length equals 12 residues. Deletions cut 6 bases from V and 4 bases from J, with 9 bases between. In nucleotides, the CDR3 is TGTGCCAGTAGAGGACCCTCCTATGGCTACACCTTC. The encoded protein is CASRGPSYGYTF.

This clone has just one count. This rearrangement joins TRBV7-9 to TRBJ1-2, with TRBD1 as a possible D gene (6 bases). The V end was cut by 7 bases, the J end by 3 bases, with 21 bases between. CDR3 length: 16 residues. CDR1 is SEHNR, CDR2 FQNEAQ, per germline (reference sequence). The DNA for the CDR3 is TGTGCCAGCAAGAATAATGCGCCGGGGGCAGACTATGGCTACACCTTC. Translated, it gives CASKNNAPGADYGYTF.

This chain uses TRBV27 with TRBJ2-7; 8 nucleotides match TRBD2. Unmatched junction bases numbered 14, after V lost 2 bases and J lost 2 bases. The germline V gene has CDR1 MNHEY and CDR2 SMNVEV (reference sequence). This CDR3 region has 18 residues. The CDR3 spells CASSLTRGGRPIAYEQYF. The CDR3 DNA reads TGTGCCAGCAGTTTAACCCGGGGGGGCAGACCTATCGCCTACGAGCAGTACTTC.

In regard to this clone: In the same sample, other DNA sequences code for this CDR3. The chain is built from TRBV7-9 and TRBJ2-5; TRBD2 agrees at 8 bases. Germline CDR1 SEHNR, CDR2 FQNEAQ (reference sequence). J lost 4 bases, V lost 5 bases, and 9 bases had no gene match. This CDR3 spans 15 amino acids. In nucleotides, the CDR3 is TGTGCCAGCAGCCTACTGGCGGGAGGCAGAGAGACCCAGTACTTC. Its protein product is CASSLLAGGRETQYF.

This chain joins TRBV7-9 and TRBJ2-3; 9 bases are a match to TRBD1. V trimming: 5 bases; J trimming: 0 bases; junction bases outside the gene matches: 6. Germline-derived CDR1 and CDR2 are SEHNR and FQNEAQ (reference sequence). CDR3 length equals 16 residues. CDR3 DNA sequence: TGTGCCAGCAGCGTCCTACAGGGGGCTAGCACAGATACGCAGTATTTT. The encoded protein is CASSVLQGASTDTQYF.

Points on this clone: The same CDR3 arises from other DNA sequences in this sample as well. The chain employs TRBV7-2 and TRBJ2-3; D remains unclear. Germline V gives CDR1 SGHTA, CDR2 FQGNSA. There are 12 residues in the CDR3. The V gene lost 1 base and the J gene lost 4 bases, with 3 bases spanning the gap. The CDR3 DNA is TGTGCCAGCAGCTTAGGAGCAGATACGCAGTATTTT. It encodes CASSLGADTQYF. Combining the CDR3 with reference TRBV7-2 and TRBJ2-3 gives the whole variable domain GAGVSQSPSNKVTEKGKDVELRCDPISGHTALYWYRQSLGQGLEFLIYFQGNSAPDKSGLPSDRFSAERTGGSVSTLTIQRTQQEDSAVYLCASSLGADTQYFGPGTRLTVL.

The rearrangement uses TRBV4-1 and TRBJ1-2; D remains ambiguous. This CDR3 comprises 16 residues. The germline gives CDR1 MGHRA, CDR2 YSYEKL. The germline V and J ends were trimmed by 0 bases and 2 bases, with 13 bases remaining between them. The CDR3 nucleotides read TGCGCCAGCAGCCAAGATCGGCGGCACGTAAACTATGGCTACACCTTC. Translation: CASSQDRRHVNYGYTF.

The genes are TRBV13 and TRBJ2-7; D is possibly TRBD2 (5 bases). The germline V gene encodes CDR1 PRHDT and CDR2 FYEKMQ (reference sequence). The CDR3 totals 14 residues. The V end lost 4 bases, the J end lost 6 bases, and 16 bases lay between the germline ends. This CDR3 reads CASSYEAREGEQYF. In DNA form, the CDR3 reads TGTGCCAGCAGCTACGAGGCGAGGGAAGGCGAGCAGTACTTC. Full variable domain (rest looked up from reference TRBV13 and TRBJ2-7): AAGVIQSPRHLIKEKRETATLKCYPIPRHDTVYWYQQGPGQDPQFLISFYEKMQSDKGSIPDRFSAQQFSDYHSELNMSSLELGDSALYFCASSYEAREGEQYFGPGTRLTVT.

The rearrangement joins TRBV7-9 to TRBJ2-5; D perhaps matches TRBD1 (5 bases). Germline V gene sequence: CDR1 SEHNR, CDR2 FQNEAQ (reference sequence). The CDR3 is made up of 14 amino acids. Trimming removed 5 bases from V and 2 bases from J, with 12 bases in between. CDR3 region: CASSRRVDQETQYF. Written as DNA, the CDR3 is TGTGCCAGCAGCCGCAGGGTAGATCAAGAGACCCAGTACTTC. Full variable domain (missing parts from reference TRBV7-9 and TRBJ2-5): DTGVSQNPRHKITKRGQNVTFRCDPISEHNRLYWYRQTLGQGPEFLTYFQNEAQLEKSRLLSDRFSAERPKGSFSTLEIQRTEQGDSAMYLCASSRRVDQETQYFGPGTRLLVL.

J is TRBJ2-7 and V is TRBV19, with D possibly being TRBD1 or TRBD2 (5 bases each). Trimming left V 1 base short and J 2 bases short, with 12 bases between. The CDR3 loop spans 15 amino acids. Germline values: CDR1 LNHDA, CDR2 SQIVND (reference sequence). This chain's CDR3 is CASSIVQGPTYEQYF. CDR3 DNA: TGTGCCAGTAGTATAGTTCAGGGACCGACCTACGAGCAGTACTTC.

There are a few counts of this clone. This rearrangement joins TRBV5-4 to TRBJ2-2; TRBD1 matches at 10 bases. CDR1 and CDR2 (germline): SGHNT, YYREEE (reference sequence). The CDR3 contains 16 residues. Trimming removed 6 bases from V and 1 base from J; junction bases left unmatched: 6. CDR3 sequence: CASTTDRGRNTGELFF. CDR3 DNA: TGTGCCAGCACCACTGACAGGGGGCGGAACACCGGGGAGCTGTTTTTT.

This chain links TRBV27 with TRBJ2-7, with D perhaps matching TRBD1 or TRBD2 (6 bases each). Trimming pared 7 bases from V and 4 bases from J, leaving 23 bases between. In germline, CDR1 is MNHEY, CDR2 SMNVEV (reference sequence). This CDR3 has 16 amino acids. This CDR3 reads CASMAYIPTGLYEQYF. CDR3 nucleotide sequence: TGTGCCAGCATGGCCTACATACCGACAGGACTATACGAGCAGTACTTC.

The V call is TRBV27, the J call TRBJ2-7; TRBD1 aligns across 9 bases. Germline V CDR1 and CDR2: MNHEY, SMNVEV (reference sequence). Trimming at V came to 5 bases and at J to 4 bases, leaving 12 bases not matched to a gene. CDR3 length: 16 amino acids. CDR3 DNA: TGTGCCAGCAGTATTATTCTGGGGACAGGGATTTACGAGCAGTACTTC. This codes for CASSIILGTGIYEQYF.

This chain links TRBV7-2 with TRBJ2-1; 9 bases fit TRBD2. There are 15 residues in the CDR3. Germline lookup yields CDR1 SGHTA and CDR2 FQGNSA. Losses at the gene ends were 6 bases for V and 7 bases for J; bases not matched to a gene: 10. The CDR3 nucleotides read TGTGCCAGCAGTCAACTAGCGGGCTCTTCAAATGAGCAGTTCTTC. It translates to CASSQLAGSSNEQFF.

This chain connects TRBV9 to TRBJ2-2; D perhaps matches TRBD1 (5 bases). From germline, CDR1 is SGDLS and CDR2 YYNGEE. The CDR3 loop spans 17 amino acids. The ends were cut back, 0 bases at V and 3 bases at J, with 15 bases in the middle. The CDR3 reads CASSVGRWGRDTGELFF. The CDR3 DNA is TGTGCCAGCAGCGTAGGAAGGTGGGGCAGAGACACCGGGGAGCTGTTTTTT.

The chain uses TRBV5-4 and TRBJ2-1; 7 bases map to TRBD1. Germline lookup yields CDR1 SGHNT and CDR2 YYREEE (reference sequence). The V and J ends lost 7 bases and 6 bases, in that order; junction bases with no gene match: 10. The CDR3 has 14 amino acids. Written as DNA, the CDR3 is TGTGCCAGCTCTCCTAGCCAGGGGGTCAATGAGCAGTTCTTC. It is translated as CASSPSQGVNEQFF.

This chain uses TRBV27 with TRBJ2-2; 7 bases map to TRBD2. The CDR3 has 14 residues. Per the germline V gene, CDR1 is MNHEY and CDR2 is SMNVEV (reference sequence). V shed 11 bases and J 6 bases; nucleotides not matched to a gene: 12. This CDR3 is CAAKVAGVAGELFF. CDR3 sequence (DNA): TGTGCCGCCAAGGTGGCGGGAGTAGCCGGGGAGCTGTTTTTT.

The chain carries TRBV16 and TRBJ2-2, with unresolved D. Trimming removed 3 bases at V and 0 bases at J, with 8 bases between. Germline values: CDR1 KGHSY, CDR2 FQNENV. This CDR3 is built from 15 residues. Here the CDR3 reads CASSHGHANTGELFF. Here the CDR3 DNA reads TGTGCCAGCAGCCACGGGCACGCGAACACCGGGGAGCTGTTTTTT.

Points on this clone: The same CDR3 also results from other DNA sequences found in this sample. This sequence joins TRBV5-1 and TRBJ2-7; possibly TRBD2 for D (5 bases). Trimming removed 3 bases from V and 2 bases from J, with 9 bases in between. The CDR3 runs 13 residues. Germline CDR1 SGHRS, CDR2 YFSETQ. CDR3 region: CASSWTGAYEQYF. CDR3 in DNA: TGCGCCAGCAGCTGGACCGGGGCCTACGAGCAGTACTTC.

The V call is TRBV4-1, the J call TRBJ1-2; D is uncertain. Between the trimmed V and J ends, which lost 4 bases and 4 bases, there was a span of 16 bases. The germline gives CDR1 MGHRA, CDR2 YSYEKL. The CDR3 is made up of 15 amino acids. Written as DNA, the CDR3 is TGCGCCAGCAGCCCTGGTCCCGGAGGGCTCTATGGCTACACCTTC. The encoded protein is CASSPGPGGLYGYTF.

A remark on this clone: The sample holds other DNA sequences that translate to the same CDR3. The CDR3 sequence is CASSYGGNTEAFF. The CDR3 nucleotides read TGTGCCAGCAGCTACGGCGGGAACACTGAAGCTTTCTTT. V is TRBV11-2 and J is TRBJ1-1; D is unresolved. The CDR3 covers 13 residues. Trimming took off 4 bases at V and 1 base at J, with 7 bases between the two ends. Per the germline V gene, CDR1 is SGHAT and CDR2 is FQNNGV.

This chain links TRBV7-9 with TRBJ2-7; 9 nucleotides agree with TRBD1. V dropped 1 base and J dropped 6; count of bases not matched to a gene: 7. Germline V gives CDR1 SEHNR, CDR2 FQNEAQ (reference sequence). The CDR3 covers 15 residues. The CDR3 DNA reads TGTGCCAGCAGCTTAGGAGGGACAGGGCCGGGCGAGCAGTACTTC. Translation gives CASSLGGTGPGEQYF.

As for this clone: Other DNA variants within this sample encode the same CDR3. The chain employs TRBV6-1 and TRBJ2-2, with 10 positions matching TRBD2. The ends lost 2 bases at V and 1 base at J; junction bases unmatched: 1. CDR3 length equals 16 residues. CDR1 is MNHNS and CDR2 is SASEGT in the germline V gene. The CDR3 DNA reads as TGTGCCAGCAGTGAATTAGCGGGAGGGAACACCGGGGAGCTGTTTTTT. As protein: CASSELAGGNTGELFF.

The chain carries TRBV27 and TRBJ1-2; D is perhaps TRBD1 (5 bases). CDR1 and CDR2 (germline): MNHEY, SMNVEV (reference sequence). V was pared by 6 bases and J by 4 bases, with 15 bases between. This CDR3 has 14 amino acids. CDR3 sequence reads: CASRDPGGVYGYTF. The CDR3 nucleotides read TGTGCCAGCAGAGACCCGGGGGGGGTCTATGGCTACACCTTC.

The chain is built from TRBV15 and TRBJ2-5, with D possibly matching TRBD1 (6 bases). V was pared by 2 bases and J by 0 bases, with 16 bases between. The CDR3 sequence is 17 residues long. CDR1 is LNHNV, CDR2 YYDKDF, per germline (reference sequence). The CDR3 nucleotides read TGTGCCACCAGCAGAACCTTACAGGGACGGAACCAAGAGACCCAGTACTTC. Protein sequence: CATSRTLQGRNQETQYF.

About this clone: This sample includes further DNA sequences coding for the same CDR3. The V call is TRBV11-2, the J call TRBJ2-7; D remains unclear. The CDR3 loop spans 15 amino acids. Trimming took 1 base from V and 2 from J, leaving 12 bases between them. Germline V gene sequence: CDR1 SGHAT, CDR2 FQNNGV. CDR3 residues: CASSLGLPATYEQYF. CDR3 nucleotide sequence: TGTGCCAGCAGCTTAGGACTCCCCGCGACCTACGAGCAGTACTTC.

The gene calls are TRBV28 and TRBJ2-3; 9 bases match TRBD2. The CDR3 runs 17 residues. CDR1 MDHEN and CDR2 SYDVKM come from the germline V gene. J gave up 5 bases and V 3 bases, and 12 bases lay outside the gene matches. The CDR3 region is CASSFLIAGVEGDTQYF. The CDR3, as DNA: TGTGCCAGCAGTTTCCTTATAGCGGGAGTAGAGGGAGATACGCAGTATTTT.